Included here is one T cell receptor (beta chain) sequence, with context. What it binds is not known. There were at least 5 micrograms of total RNA extracted from every sample. Combining a sample-barcoded 5' primer with a J-beta primer mix, a second PCR ran for roughly 7 to 12 cycles. Using its own MiXCR run on the 5' RACE reads, TCRdb lists one record per CDR3 protein. This sample has 700,000 to 950,000 distinct CDR3 sequences, with 58% found just once. After removal of 2 bases from V and 3 bases from J, the junction contained 5 bases not matched to a gene. This CDR3 region has 18 residues. Germline V gene lookup returns CDR1 ENHRY and CDR2 SYGVKD. The data were taken from a study of blood T cells in healthy people across ages. Study-wide findings and caveats: Naive and antigen-experienced cells were not separated, limiting conclusive comparison. The fall in TCR beta diversity per million T cells was roughly linear with age.

The sample consisted of blood. This clonotype was sampled from a young man in good health. V gene TRBV10-3 combines with J gene TRBJ2-3, with 16 bases matching TRBD2. The CDR3 spells CAISEGGTSGGATDTQYF. The CDR3 region has the DNA TGTGCCATCAGTGAGGGCGGGACTAGCGGGGGGGCGACAGATACGCAGTATTTT.